Listed below are T cell receptor beta chains from one sample, sequenced in a study of beta chain features in type 1 diabetes. Here immunoSEQ multiplex PCR was the method, and the copy in TCRdb shows in-frame clones only, minus some. The profile shows hundreds of thousands of clones, roughly a sixth of them singletons. Source material: naive CD4+ T cells from blood. These receptors came from a man between 18 and 29 years old in good health. CDR3s include the opening cysteine and the closing phenylalanine or tryptophan. Each record gives: D gene, clone size, J gene, V gene, CDR3 DNA, CDR3 protein. D genes are given only for firm matches. Clone size is stated in some rows and not others, as once, few, many or a class when expanded.

TRBD1,once,TRBJ1-2,TRBV28,TGTGCCAGCAGCTTACGACAGGGAGACTATGGCTACACCTTC,CASSLRQGDYGYTF
.,few,TRBJ1-1,TRBV7-2,TGTGCCAGCAGCTTAGGACGGATGAACACTGAAGCTTTCTTT,CASSLGRMNTEAFF
.,many,TRBJ1-2,TRBV18,TGTGCCAGCTCACCACCGGATGGGACCTATGGCTACACCTTC,CASSPPDGTYGYTF
TRBD2,few,TRBJ2-1,TRBV5-4,TGTGCCAGCAGCAAAGCGGGAGTAAGCAATGAGCAGTTCTTC,CASSKAGVSNEQFF
.,.,TRBJ1-2,TRBV2,TGTGCCAGCAGTACGGAGGGCTGCTATGGCTACACCTTC,CASSTEGCYGYTF
.,.,TRBJ2-5,TRBV4-1,TGCGCCAGCAGTCGGAACCGGGACCCCCTACACTTC,CASSRNRDPLHF
.,many,TRBJ2-1,TRBV14,TGTGCCAGCAGCCAAGCCGGGATTACCTACAATGAGCAGTTCTTC,CASSQAGITYNEQFF
.,.,TRBJ2-5,TRBV5-1,TGCGCCAGCAGCTTGGAGCCCAGGGGAGGCGGAGAGACCCAGTACTTC,CASSLEPRGGGETQYF
.,.,TRBJ1-6,TRBV6-5,TGTGCCAGCGGACCGCCCCGGTCTGGTTCACCCCTCCACTTT,CASGPPRSGSPLHF
TRBD1,.,TRBJ1-5,TRBV19,TGTGCCAGTAGTGGGGGACAGGGCTATAGCAATCAGCCCCAGCATTTT,CASSGGQGYSNQPQHF
.,few,TRBJ1-4,TRBV19,TGTGCCAGTAAACTTCATTCCCCGCGACAGGCGACAACTAATGAAAAACTGTTTTTT,CASKLHSPRQATTNEKLFF
.,.,TRBJ1-4,TRBV7-3,TGTGCCAGCAGCCTCCGACAGGCTAATGAAAAACTGTTTTTT,CASSLRQANEKLFF
TRBD1,.,TRBJ1-5,TRBV30,TGTGCCTGGAGCCGAGACAGGGTTAGCAATCAGCCCCAGCATTTT,CAWSRDRVSNQPQHF
.,few,TRBJ2-1,TRBV11-1,TGTGCCAGCAGCTTATCGCTGGGACGGCGGTACGATGAGCAGTTCTTC,CASSLSLGRRYDEQFF
.,few,TRBJ2-5,TRBV7-2,TGTGCCAGCAGCCCATCCAGGGCGGAGACCCAGTACTTC,CASSPSRAETQYF
.,few,TRBJ1-1,TRBV9,TGTGCCAGCAGCGTAGCGGGACTCCTGAACACTGAAGCTTTCTTT,CASSVAGLLNTEAFF
TRBD1,.,TRBJ1-4,TRBV6-5,TGTGCCAGCAGGACTGGGACAGCTAATGAAAAACTGTTTTTT,CASRTGTANEKLFF
TRBD2,few,TRBJ2-1,TRBV4-2,TGTGCCAGCAGCCAAGACCCCCGAAGGCGGGAGGTAAATGAGCAGTTCTTC,CASSQDPRRREVNEQFF
.,.,TRBJ2-2,TRBV5-1,TGCGCCAGCAGCTCCGGTACCCTGAGGGGGAACACCGGGGAGCTGTTTTTT,CASSSGTLRGNTGELFF
TRBD1,few,TRBJ1-6,TRBV9,TGTGCCAGCAGCCCTCGACAGGGGAGCTCCTATAATTCACCCCTCCACTTT,CASSPRQGSSYNSPLHF
.,few,TRBJ1-4,TRBV7-2,TGTGCCAGCAGCTTAGGACAGGCGACTAATGAAAAACTGTTTTTT,CASSLGQATNEKLFF
TRBD1,.,TRBJ1-1,TRBV4-3,TGCGCCAGCAGCCTACACGGTAGACAGGGTGCTGAAGCTTTCTTT,CASSLHGRQGAEAFF